This TCR beta chain emerged from a study of neoadjuvant nivolumab and ipilimumab in lung cancer. The CDR3 extends over 13 amino acids. Trimming cost V 2 bases and J 6 bases; bases outside gene matches: 2. The V gene's germline CDR1 is SGHAT and CDR2 FQNNGV. The protocol was immunoSEQ multiplex PCR, while the TCRdb copy is restricted to in-frame clones and leaves out a portion. The sample lists about 28,000 clones, 76% occurring once. The chain recombines TRBV11-2 with TRBJ2-5, with 8 bases fitting TRBD2. The receptor's source is an adult with non-small cell lung cancer. Sample: tumor tissue, taken after neoadjuvant nivolumab, alone or with ipilimumab, at or shortly before surgery. The CDR3 coding sequence is TGTGCCAGCAGCTTACCGGGGGGGCAGACCCAGTACTTC. Protein sequence: CASSLPGGQTQYF.